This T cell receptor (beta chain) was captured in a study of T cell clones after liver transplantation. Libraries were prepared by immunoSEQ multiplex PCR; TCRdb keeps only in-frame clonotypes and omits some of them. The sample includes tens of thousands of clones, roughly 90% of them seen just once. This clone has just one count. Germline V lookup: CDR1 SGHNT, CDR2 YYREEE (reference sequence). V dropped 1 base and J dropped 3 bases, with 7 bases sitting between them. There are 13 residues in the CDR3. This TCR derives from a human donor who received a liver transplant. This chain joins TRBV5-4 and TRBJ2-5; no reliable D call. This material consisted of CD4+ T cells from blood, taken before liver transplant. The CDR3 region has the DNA TGTGCCAGCAGCTTGAGGAGAGAAGAGACCCAGTACTTC. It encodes CASSLRREETQYF.